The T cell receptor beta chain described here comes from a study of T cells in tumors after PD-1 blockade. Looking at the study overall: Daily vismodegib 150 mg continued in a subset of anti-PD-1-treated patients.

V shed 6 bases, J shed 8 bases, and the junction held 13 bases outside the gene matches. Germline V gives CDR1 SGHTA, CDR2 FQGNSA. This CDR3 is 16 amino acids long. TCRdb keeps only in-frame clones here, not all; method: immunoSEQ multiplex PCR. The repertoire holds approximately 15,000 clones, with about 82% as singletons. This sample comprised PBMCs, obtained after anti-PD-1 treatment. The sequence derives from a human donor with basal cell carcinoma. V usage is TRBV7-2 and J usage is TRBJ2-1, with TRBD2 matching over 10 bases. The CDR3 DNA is TGTGCCAGCAGTCGAAGCGGGAGGGCCGGCTTTGATGAGCAGTTCTTC. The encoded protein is CASSRSGRAGFDEQFF. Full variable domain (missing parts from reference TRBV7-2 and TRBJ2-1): GAGVSQSPSNKVTEKGKDVELRCDPISGHTALYWYRQSLGQGLEFLIYFQGNSAPDKSGLPSDRFSAERTGGSVSTLTIQRTQQEDSAVYLCASSRSGRAGFDEQFFGPGTRLTVL.